These 16 T cell receptor beta chains share one sample of origin, sequenced in a study of cytomegalovirus exposure and HLA in healthy donors. It was with 60 Vbeta and 13 Jbeta primers that the PCR ran. Clones were read by immunoSEQ multiplex PCR, and TCRdb kept only the in-frame ones, dropping some. The repertoire holds about 130,000 clones, with around 80% as singletons. Specimen: PBMCs. Receptors were obtained from a man aged 25-45 years in good health and CMV-seronegative.

J is TRBJ2-7 and V is TRBV30, with D perhaps TRBD1 (6 bases). The germline V gene encodes CDR1 GTSNPN and CDR2 SVGIG (reference sequence). CDR3 length equals 15 residues. V lost 0 bases, J lost 0 bases, and 12 bases lay in between. CDR3 sequence reads: CAWSVQGLSSYEQYF. The CDR3 DNA is TGTGCCTGGAGTGTACAGGGTTTGAGCTCCTACGAGCAGTACTTC. Based on the CDR3 plus reference TRBV30 and TRBJ2-7, the full variable domain is SQTIHQWPATLVQPVGSPLSLECTVEGTSNPNLYWYRQAAGRGLQLLFYSVGIGQISSEVPQNLSASRPQDRQFILSSKKLLLSDSGFYLCAWSVQGLSSYEQYFGPGTRLTVT.

This clone was seen just once. The V and J genes are TRBV6-4 and TRBJ2-3; TRBD2 matches at 10 bases. In germline, CDR1 is MRHNA, CDR2 SNTAGT. J gave up 4 bases and V 0 bases, and 1 base lay outside the gene matches. This CDR3 region has 15 residues. The CDR3 loop reads CASSDSLAGADTQYF. Written as DNA, the CDR3 is TGTGCCAGCAGTGACTCGCTAGCGGGAGCAGATACGCAGTATTTT.

The chain employs TRBV28 and TRBJ1-2; 9 bases align to TRBD1. Germline loops: CDR1 MDHEN, CDR2 SYDVKM. The CDR3 has 11 residues. V was pared by 10 bases and J by 5 bases, with 2 bases of the junction left unmatched. In nucleotides, the CDR3 is TGTGCCACCGGGACAGGGTATGGCTACACCTTC. It specifies CATGTGYGYTF.

The chain combines TRBV19 with TRBJ1-2; D unclear. CDR1 LNHDA and CDR2 SQIVND come from the germline V gene (reference sequence). The CDR3 loop spans 12 amino acids. The V end lost 3 bases, the J end lost 9 bases, and 11 bases lay between the germline ends. CDR3 in DNA: TGTGCCAGTAGTATGTCGGGGTTGAGCTACACCTTC. Amino acid sequence: CASSMSGLSYTF.

The gene calls are TRBV5-1 and TRBJ2-4; D gene ambiguous. V gave up 0 bases and J gave up 1 base, with 11 bases separating them. CDR3 length: 16 amino acids. Germline V gene sequence: CDR1 SGHRS, CDR2 YFSETQ. The CDR3 loop reads CASSLALSRAKNIQYF. The CDR3, as DNA: TGCGCCAGCAGCTTGGCCCTGTCGAGGGCCAAAAACATTCAGTACTTC.

The chain carries TRBV6-4 and TRBJ1-5, with no clear D. V lost 5 bases and J lost 2, with 13 bases in between. Germline V CDR1 and CDR2: MRHNA, SNTAGT. The length of the CDR3 is 15 residues. The CDR3 DNA follows: TGTGCCAGCAGTAAAGACACGTCTGGCAATCAGCCCCAGCATTTT. Translated, it gives CASSKDTSGNQPQHF.

The V and J genes are TRBV29-1 and TRBJ2-1; TRBD2 matches at 8 bases. CDR1 is SQVTM and CDR2 is ANQGSEA in the germline V gene. The CDR3 is 12 amino acids. The J segment lost 8 bases and the V segment lost 7 bases, leaving 7 bases of the junction unmatched. The CDR3 coding sequence is TGCAGCGCCGGGACTAGAATTGATGAGCAGTTCTTC. Translated: CSAGTRIDEQFF.

The chain joins TRBV28 to TRBJ2-1, with 12 bases aligning to TRBD2. Germline V CDR1 and CDR2: MDHEN, SYDVKM. This CDR3 has 15 residues. The V segment lost 10 bases and the J segment 4 bases; nucleotides outside the gene matches: 8. The CDR3 coding sequence is TGTGCCACCACACTAGCGGGAGGAACGTACAATGAGCAGTTCTTC. Its translation: CATTLAGGTYNEQFF.

V and J are TRBV7-9 and TRBJ2-5, with D possibly being TRBD2 (6 bases). The CDR3 is made up of 13 amino acids. Germline CDR1 is SEHNR and CDR2 is FQNEAQ (reference sequence). With 4 bases removed from V and 4 bases from J, the gap between germline ends came to 10 bases. CDR3 DNA: TGTGCCAGCAGCTCACCGGGAGTAGAGACCCAGTACTTC. It codes for CASSSPGVETQYF.

The chain is built from TRBV5-8 and TRBJ2-2, with D possibly being TRBD1 (6 bases). The CDR3 consists of 14 residues. The V end lost 4 bases, the J end lost 5 bases, and 12 bases lay between the germline ends. Germline V gene lookup returns CDR1 SGHTS and CDR2 YDEGEE. CDR3 loop: CASSIGQLTGELFF. The CDR3 DNA reads as TGTGCCAGCAGCATCGGACAGCTGACCGGGGAGCTGTTTTTT.

This clone appeared a single time. This chain uses TRBV5-4 with TRBJ1-3; D gene ambiguous. The CDR3 sequence is 14 residues long. CDR1 and CDR2 (germline): SGHNT, YYREEE (reference sequence). V gave up 3 bases and J gave up 2 bases, with 9 bases separating them. Here the CDR3 reads CASSSYRAGNTIYF. CDR3 DNA sequence: TGTGCCAGCAGCTCATACAGAGCTGGAAACACCATATATTTT.

The chain couples TRBV5-4 to TRBJ2-5; 12 bases are a match to TRBD2. J gave up 5 bases and V 5 bases, and 7 bases lay outside the gene matches. CDR3 size: 15 residues. CDR1 and CDR2 (germline): SGHNT, YYREEE (reference sequence). The CDR3 reads CASSRGLAGRETQYF. The CDR3 region has the DNA TGTGCCAGCAGTCGGGGACTAGCGGGTAGGGAGACCCAGTACTTC.

This clone occurred once. The J gene is TRBJ2-1, the V gene TRBV5-1, with a weak D call TRBD1 (6 bases). V was pared by 0 bases and J by 3 bases, with 7 bases between. The CDR3 spans 14 residues. Germline V gives CDR1 SGHRS, CDR2 YFSETQ. The CDR3 reads CASSLVGGYNEQFF. The CDR3 nucleotides read TGCGCCAGCAGCTTGGTAGGGGGCTACAATGAGCAGTTCTTC. The entire variable domain, with the rest obtained from reference TRBV5-1 and TRBJ2-1, is as follows: KAGVTQTPRYLIKTRGQQVTLSCSPISGHRSVSWYQQTPGQGLQFLFEYFSETQRNKGNFPGRFSGRQFSNSRSEMNVSTLELGDSALYLCASSLVGGYNEQFFGPGTRLTVL.

The chain employs TRBV30 and TRBJ2-1; possibly TRBD2 for D (6 bases). The CDR3 has 12 amino acids. Trimming left V 1 base short and J 7 bases short, with 8 bases between. Looked up from germline, CDR1 is GTSNPN and CDR2 is SVGIG (reference sequence). The CDR3 loop reads CAWSGGVNEQFF. CDR3 nucleotides: TGTGCCTGGAGTGGGGGGGTGAATGAGCAGTTCTTC.

The chain has TRBV18 and TRBJ1-5; 8 bases align to TRBD1. J lost 0 bases, V lost 2 bases, and 6 bases had no gene match. CDR1 is KGHSH, CDR2 LQKENI, per germline. This CDR3 contains 17 residues. CDR3 loop: CASSPRGTGDSNQPQHF. As DNA, the CDR3 is TGTGCCAGCTCACCAAGGGGGACAGGCGATAGCAATCAGCCCCAGCATTTT.

Regarding this clone: A junction boundary mismatches the germline segment, possibly from a read error. The rearrangement uses TRBV5-4 and TRBJ1-1; no reliable D call. The CDR3 runs 14 residues. The germline V gene has CDR1 SGHNT and CDR2 YYREEE (reference sequence). Here the CDR3 DNA reads TGTGCCAGCAGGTTGGACCGGGTCGGCACTGAAGCTTTCTTT. It specifies CASRLDRVGTEAFF.